This TCR beta chain was observed in a study of blood T cell repertoires in COVID-19 (dated by TCRdb to 2018 to 2021). Study-wide context: The collaborator samples originated in the United States, Italy and Spain and spanned the acute and convalescent phases of COVID-19. The prospective study material was composed of cDNA or gDNA derived from T cells, B-cell-depleted T cells, or PBMCs. Subjects who had been exposed to COVID-19, were actively infected with it, or had recovered from it provided the deeply sampled blood TCRbeta repertoires that made up the dataset. The repertoires were released in a freely available public database meant as a resource for research on the immune response to SARS-CoV-2. Samples were obtained from the ongoing ImmuneRACE study (first 160 participants) and from 1,000 to 1,500 subjects provided by 6 global collaborators. Nearly every sample came with metadata listing a de-identified subject ID, COVID-19 status, age in years and sex. Where available, HLA class I and class II types were taken from metadata supplied by the sample provider and were not determined by assay-based typing.

Participants in the prospective study were enrolled through a virtual design, were aged roughly 18 to 100 years, and lived in 20 to 30 United States geographic areas. To assign participants to cohorts, the prospective study relied on clinical history that participants themselves reported in a screening survey and a study questionnaire. Recovered participants in ImmuneRACE Cohort 3 were defined as having two consecutive negative NP/OP PCR tests, clearance from a healthcare professional, or resolution of symptoms. In the prospective study, mobile phlebotomists collected whole blood, serum and a nasopharyngeal or oropharyngeal swab from each participant. Participants in the prospective study had the option to provide additional blood draws and questionnaires over an approximately 2-month period. Before DNA extraction, blood samples from the prospective study were shipped at room temperature or frozen.

Comments on this clone: No antigen is known for it. Base qualities are not provided; no much larger clone lies one nucleotide away.

TCRbeta CDR3 regions were amplified from genomic DNA using the immunoSEQ Assay, a bias-controlled multiplex PCR. The study's own analysis went as follows. Nucleated cell counts per sample were estimated from amplification of reference gene primers within the assay. Sequence reads were collapsed and filtered to measure the absolute abundance of every unique TCRbeta CDR3 rearrangement. For each sample, productive Simpson clonality was calculated by taking the square root of Simpson's diversity index across productive rearrangements. TCRdb obtained this table from immuneACCESS and retained in-frame rearrangements with V and J assigned. These tables miss some clones; where compared with another copy, unresolved V genes account for less than half of the shortfall, and the remainder is unexplained. The DNA was the basis for D and trimming; V, J and clone size are from that table. The sample table lists under 200,000 clones, under 90% of them with a count of one. The biggest ten clones account for 15% to 20% of the sample.

Overall study results and their limits: Clinical and demographic metadata were provided uncurated, with the amount varying by source and participant.

The sample comprised PBMCs or T cells enriched from blood (not recorded which). The TCR sequence derives from a man in his sixties who had recovered from COVID-19.

The DNA sequence follows: TGTGCCAGCAGTAATAGCGGGAGGGATGAGCAGTTCTTC. The encoded protein is CASSNSGRDEQFF. Recombination linked TRBV7-9 to TRBJ2-1, with 11 bases matching TRBD2. The germline V end is reduced by 6 bases and the J end by 8 bases; junction bases left unmatched: 3. Inclusive of the bounding cysteine and phenylalanine, the CDR3 is 13 residues long. The DNA shown is the 39-base CDR3, in frame from base 1. CDR1 SEHNR and CDR2 FQNEAQ were looked up in the germline V gene (reference sequence).